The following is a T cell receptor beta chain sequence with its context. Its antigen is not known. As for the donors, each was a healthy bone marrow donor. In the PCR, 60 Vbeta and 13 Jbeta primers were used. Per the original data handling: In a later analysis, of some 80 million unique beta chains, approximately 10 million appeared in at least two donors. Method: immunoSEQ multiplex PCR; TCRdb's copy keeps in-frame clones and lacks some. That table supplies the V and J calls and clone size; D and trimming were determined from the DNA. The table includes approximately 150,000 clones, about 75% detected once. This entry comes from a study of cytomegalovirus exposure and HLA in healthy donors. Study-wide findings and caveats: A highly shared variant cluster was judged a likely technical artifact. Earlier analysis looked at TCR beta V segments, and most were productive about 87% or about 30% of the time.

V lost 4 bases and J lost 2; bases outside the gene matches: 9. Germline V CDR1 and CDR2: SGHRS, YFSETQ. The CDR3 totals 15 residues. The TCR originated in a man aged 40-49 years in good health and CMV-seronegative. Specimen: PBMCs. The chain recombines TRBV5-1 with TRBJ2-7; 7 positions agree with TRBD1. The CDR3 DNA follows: TGCGCCAGCAGCCCAGGACAGGTGGCTGCCTACGAGCAGTACTTC. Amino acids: CASSPGQVAAYEQYF.